This entry concerns a single T cell receptor (beta chain). This clonotype was counted many times. Its antigen has not been determined. Per-base qualities were not stored, and no clone one base away is much larger. The TCR beta CDR3 regions were amplified from RNA transcripts. The first round of RT-PCR for the TCR CDR3 was performed with the HTBI primer set and the Qiagen OneStep RT-PCR kit. The libraries were constructed in a second round of multiplex PCR and then size-selected and purified. Sequencing of the libraries was done on an Illumina HiSeq2000 using paired-end 100 bp reads. The paper's processing steps were these. SOAPnuke was used to process the raw data, throwing out any read that contained adapters or uncalled bases, had a mean Phred below 15, or lacked an exact constant-primer or identifier match. COPE v1.2.5 was used to merge the high-quality paired reads, and each unique nucleotide sequence was defined as a clonotype. Clonotypes were aligned to IMGT TRBV, TRBD and TRBJ reference segments using MiTCR v1.1. The analysis included only V-J combinations with a frequency above 0.0001, which together covered over 98% of the repertoires. A TCS score was defined as the ratio of F50 (clonal expansion) to E x V (chaos), with BLOSUM62-based TCRdist applied between CDR3 peptides within each V-J. Welch's t-statistics and random forest reduced roughly 500 V-J features to around 14, which were used in a naive Bayes classifier (R e1071). TCRdb cleaned the public reads at Q25 with fastp, built clones with MiXCR and kept in-frame beta chains. Every entry covers one CDR3 protein and lists the most common genes and DNA from its rows. V and J calls and clone size were set by TCRdb, not the authors. In all, the sample holds about 620,000 distinct CDR3 sequences, and about a sixth of those were seen once. 3.5% to 4% of the sample is in the top ten clones.

This sample was taken from a study of T cells in Graves' hyperthyroidism and ophthalmopathy (dated by TCRdb to about 2019). Turning to the overall study: Peripheral blood was sampled at the time of initial diagnosis, prior to any treatment. A discovery cohort of fewer than 110 patients, about 40 with Graves' ophthalmopathy and approximately 57 with stable Graves' hyperthyroidism, was used to find distinguishing TCR V-J signatures. Prospective prediction of ophthalmopathy was tested in an independent validation cohort of 18 to 20 hyperthyroidism patients and approximately 17 patients who later progressed to ophthalmopathy. The 100 or so discovery patients were divided at random into training and test sets in a 7:3 ratio. Thyroid tissue and blood T-cell repertoires from six Graves' hyperthyroidism patients were also compared in the study. Following sampling, methimazole starting at 30 mg daily was given to hyperthyroidism patients, and high-dose intravenous methylprednisolone was given to ophthalmopathy patients. The paper reports TCR Vbeta CDR3 sequencing of 135 peripheral blood samples: under 45 ophthalmopathy, over 70 hyperthyroidism and around 17 progressor patients. On the study overall, not on this receptor specifically: In validation, the model predicted progression to ophthalmopathy with just under 71% sensitivity and over 72% specificity, a median of 6.5 months before onset. Most expanded thyroid clonotypes (frequency above 0.001) were also found in blood, which suggests that blood repertoires may mirror thyroid immune responses. Sample size was not statistically predetermined, and investigators were not blinded to group allocation. Ophthalmopathy was separated from stable hyperthyroidism by a 13 V-J signature model, with around 90% sensitivity and just over 81% specificity obtained in cross-validation and 80%/75% obtained in testing.

Stable Graves' hyperthyroidism was defined as the absence of progression to ophthalmopathy over 18 months of follow-up. The hyperthyroidism patients were between 18 and 65 years old and newly diagnosed, with a disease duration of less than 2 months. Exclusion was applied to patients with uncontrolled infections, other autoimmune diseases, pregnancy or lactation. Clinical symptoms, serum thyroxine and TRAb, thyroid ultrasound, and orbital computed tomography formed the basis for the diagnoses. PBMCs were separated from approximately 10 ml of fresh peripheral blood using Ficoll-Paque density gradient centrifugation. Total RNA was extracted with Trizol reagent, and quality was checked on an Agilent 2100 Bioanalyzer. V loses 8 bases, J loses 5 bases, and the germline ends lie 18 bases apart. CDR3 length: 15 amino acids, cysteine to phenylalanine. CDR3 DNA is the only sequence kept; it has 45 bases, read in frame from the first base.

The sample consisted of blood. The chain joins TRBV12-3 or TRBV12-4 to TRBJ1-4, with the D gene call left open. This receptor was taken from a young woman with Graves' hyperthyroidism. The nucleotide sequence reads TGTGCCAGCGCTCTCGAAGCTCGGGTAAATGAAAAACTGTTTTTT. Translated, it gives CASALEARVNEKLFF.